These 21 T cell receptor beta chains originate from one sample sequenced in a study of blood T cell repertoires in COVID-19. Profiled with immunoSEQ multiplex PCR; TCRdb holds only in-frame clones, not every one. Among about 40,000 clones, about 85% were seen once, and the ten largest hold more than 15%. The sample consisted of peripheral blood. The source of these receptors is a man aged 45-65 years in a cohort sampled during active COVID-19.

The genes are TRBV3-1 (or the pseudogene TRBV3-2) and TRBJ2-5, with TRBD2 matching 9 bases. Trimming cost V 0 bases and J 5 bases; bases outside gene matches: 13. The CDR3 is 18 residues long. CDR1 is LGHDT and CDR2 is YNNKEL in the germline V gene (reference sequence). The CDR3 is CASSQDGTSFSGGETQYF. CDR3 bases: TGTGCCAGCAGCCAAGACGGGACTAGCTTCTCCGGCGGGGAGACCCAGTACTTC.

The CDR3 nucleotides are TGTGCCAGCAGCCCATATAGGACTAGCGGGAGGGCCACCTACAATGAGCAGTTCTTC. Encoded protein: CASSPYRTSGRATYNEQFF. The rearrangement joins TRBV2 to TRBJ2-1, with 15 bases lining up with TRBD2. V lost 6 bases and J lost 2; bases outside the gene matches: 11. The CDR3 totals 19 residues. CDR1 and CDR2 from the germline V gene are SNHLY and FYNNEI.

The chain is built from TRBV14 and TRBJ1-4; no clear D gene. The germline gives CDR1 SGHDN, CDR2 FVKESK. V was clipped by 1 base and J by 11 bases, with 8 bases between them. The CDR3 loop spans 12 amino acids. The DNA of the CDR3 is TGTGCCAGCAGCCAAGGGGAGAGGAAACTGTTTTTT. This encodes CASSQGERKLFF.

The genes are TRBV4-1 and TRBJ1-2; TRBD1 agrees at 8 bases. This CDR3 comprises 16 residues. J gave up 8 bases and V 0 bases, and 11 bases lay outside the gene matches. Germline values: CDR1 MGHRA, CDR2 YSYEKL. CDR3 in DNA: TGCGCCAGCAGCCAAGATCAAGTAGGGACAGGAAAAGGCTACACCTTC. This encodes CASSQDQVGTGKGYTF.

This rearrangement joins TRBV11-2 to TRBJ2-5; 7 positions match TRBD1. With 8 bases clipped from V and 9 bases from J, the junction kept 15 bases outside the gene matches. Germline V gene data show CDR1 as SGHAT and CDR2 as FQNNGV. The CDR3 extends over 14 amino acids. The CDR3, as DNA: TGTGCCAGCGGGGCTATTACCGGGACAGTCTCCCAGTACTTC. Amino acid sequence: CASGAITGTVSQYF.

This sequence joins TRBV11-3 and TRBJ2-5, with 8 bases that match TRBD1. The trim removed 5 bases at V and 5 bases at J, leaving 10 bases unmatched. This CDR3 contains 15 residues. Germline V gene sequence: CDR1 SGHNT, CDR2 YENEEA. CDR3 region: CASSVHRGSEETQYF. The CDR3 DNA sequence: TGTGCCAGCAGCGTACACAGGGGGTCTGAGGAGACCCAGTACTTC. Based on the CDR3 plus reference TRBV11-3 and TRBJ2-5, the full variable domain is EAGVVQSPRYKIIEKKQPVAFWCNPISGHNTLYWYLQNLGQGPELLIRYENEEAVDDSQLPKDRFSAERLKGVDSTLKIQPAELGDSAVYLCASSVHRGSEETQYFGPGTRLLVL.

The CDR3 sequence is CAWSVSGTEAFF. The CDR3 bases are TGTGCCTGGAGTGTATCGGGCACTGAAGCTTTCTTT. The chain is built from TRBV30 and TRBJ1-1; D remains unclear. The CDR3 sequence is 12 residues long. The germline gives CDR1 GTSNPN, CDR2 SVGIG (reference sequence). Deletions cut 0 bases from V and 4 bases from J, with 6 bases between.

The V and J genes are TRBV7-9 and TRBJ1-2; tentative D call: TRBD1 (6 bases). CDR3 size: 15 residues. CDR1 is SEHNR and CDR2 is FQNEAQ in the germline V gene (reference sequence). V lost 4 bases and J lost 5, with 17 bases in between. The CDR3 is CASSWATGTYYGYTF. The DNA for the CDR3 is TGTGCCAGCAGCTGGGCGACAGGAACTTATTATGGCTACACCTTC.

This chain links TRBV30 with TRBJ2-3, with a weak D call TRBD1 (6 bases). The germline V and J ends were trimmed by 2 bases and 2 bases, with 14 bases remaining between them. The length of the CDR3 is 15 residues. CDR1 is GTSNPN and CDR2 is SVGIG in the germline V gene (reference sequence). In DNA, the CDR3 is TGTGCCTGGAGTACGAGGGGGAGTATCACAGATACGCAGTATTTT. Translating it yields CAWSTRGSITDTQYF.

A note on this clone: Other DNA sequences in this specimen translate into the identical CDR3. The J gene is TRBJ1-1, the V gene TRBV4-1; 8 bases align to TRBD1. Germline CDR1 is MGHRA and CDR2 is YSYEKL. The ends lost 3 bases at V and 1 base at J; junction bases unmatched: 1. The CDR3 is 14 residues long. In DNA form, the CDR3 reads TGCGCCAGCAGCCAGGGACAGGAGAACACTGAAGCTTTCTTT. It yields the protein CASSQGQENTEAFF.

This rearrangement joins TRBV5-5 to TRBJ1-5; 7 nucleotides agree with TRBD1. Germline CDR1 SGHKS, CDR2 YYEKEE (reference sequence). CDR3 size: 16 residues. J was trimmed by 1 base and V by 4 bases; bases with no gene match: 8. Here the CDR3 DNA reads TGTGCCAGCAGCCCTGGGACAGACTTAAGCAATCAGCCCCAGCATTTT. It is translated as CASSPGTDLSNQPQHF. The variable domain in full, completed from reference TRBV5-5 and TRBJ1-5, reads DAGVTQSPTHLIKTRGQQVTLRCSPISGHKSVSWYQQVLGQGPQFIFQYYEKEERGRGNFPDRFSARQFPNYSSELNVNALLLGDSALYLCASSPGTDLSNQPQHFGDGTRLSIL.

V gene TRBV9 combines with J gene TRBJ2-3, with a tentative D call TRBD2 (6 bases). The CDR3 sequence is 16 residues long. V lost 4 bases, J lost 4 bases, and 19 bases lay in between. The germline CDR1 and CDR2 sequences are SGDLS and YYNGEE. Here the CDR3 reads CASSPGRDPQPDTQYF. For the CDR3, the DNA is TGTGCCAGCAGCCCCGGGCGGGATCCGCAGCCAGATACGCAGTATTTT.

This chain links TRBV10-3 with TRBJ1-2; D perhaps matches TRBD1 (6 bases). Between the trimmed V and J ends, which lost 6 bases and 3 bases, there was a span of 11 bases. This CDR3 comprises 13 residues. From germline, CDR1 is ENHRY and CDR2 SYGVKD. The CDR3 here is CAISEQGDYGYTF. The DNA of the CDR3 is TGTGCCATCAGCGAACAGGGAGACTATGGCTACACCTTC.

The rearrangement links TRBV19 to TRBJ2-5, with 11 bases fitting TRBD1. CDR3 size: 14 residues. Germline CDR1 is LNHDA and CDR2 is SQIVND (reference sequence). V gave up 3 bases and J gave up 5 bases; unmatched junction bases: 2. Here the CDR3 reads CASSIGQGAETQYF. The CDR3 bases are TGTGCCAGTAGTATTGGACAGGGGGCCGAGACCCAGTACTTC.

The CDR3 DNA reads TGTGCCATCAGCTGGGACAGGGGGCCCGGGGAGCTGTTTTTT. This gives the protein CAISWDRGPGELFF. V usage is TRBV10-3 and J usage is TRBJ2-2; 12 bases fit TRBD1. CDR1 is ENHRY, CDR2 SYGVKD, per germline. The V segment lost 6 bases and the J segment 6 bases; nucleotides outside the gene matches: 2. This CDR3 is 14 amino acids long.

This clone was found a few times. This chain connects TRBV5-1 to TRBJ1-2, with D possibly matching TRBD1 (5 bases). V lost 6 bases, J lost 6 bases, and 12 bases lay in between. The germline V gene encodes CDR1 SGHRS and CDR2 YFSETQ. The CDR3 consists of 12 residues. This CDR3 reads CASTQGRDGYTF. CDR3 DNA: TGCGCCAGCACCCAAGGCAGGGATGGCTACACCTTC.

This chain connects TRBV18 to TRBJ2-7; no clear D. Germline lookup yields CDR1 KGHSH and CDR2 LQKENI. The CDR3 has 14 residues. The V gene lost 2 bases and the J gene lost 2 bases, with 10 bases spanning the gap. As DNA, the CDR3 is TGTGCCAGCTCACCAGCGGAAACCACCTACGAGCAGTACTTC. Translation: CASSPAETTYEQYF.

V gene TRBV27 combines with J gene TRBJ1-1; D is unresolved. The CDR3 is 13 amino acids. Germline V lookup: CDR1 MNHEY, CDR2 SMNVEV (reference sequence). Trimming removed 0 bases from V and 6 bases from J, with 8 bases in between. DNA for the CDR3: TGTGCCAGCAGTTTATCCCCAGGCCCTGAAGCTTTCTTT. Its translation is CASSLSPGPEAFF.

The chain couples TRBV9 to TRBJ1-6; D is undetermined. This CDR3 contains 14 residues. V lost 4 bases and J 9 bases, leaving 14 bases between the germline ends. Germline CDR1 SGDLS, CDR2 YYNGEE. CDR3 in DNA: TGTGCCAGCAGCCGACCAGGCCTCGGTTCACCCCTCCACTTT. This codes for CASSRPGLGSPLHF.

For the CDR3, the DNA is TGTGCCAGCAGTCAGAGGGGGCCATACCTAATGAACACTGAAGCTTTCTTT. It is translated as CASSQRGPYLMNTEAFF. The chain employs TRBV12-1 and TRBJ1-1; the D call in the table, TRBD1, was not verified against the DNA. TRBV12-1 is assigned pseudogene status. CDR3 length: 17 residues.

The CDR3 here is CASSIAVNTEAFF. Here the CDR3 DNA reads TGTGCCAGTAGTATAGCGGTGAACACTGAAGCTTTCTTT. V and J are TRBV19 and TRBJ1-1; D remains ambiguous. This CDR3 is built from 13 residues. CDR1 LNHDA and CDR2 SQIVND come from the germline V gene (reference sequence). V lost 1 base and J lost 0, with 3 bases in between.